A selection of T cell receptor beta chains follows, all from one sample in a study of graft-versus-host responses after intestinal transplantation. The repertoire was sequenced with immunoSEQ multiplex PCR; TCRdb's copy has only in-frame clones and lacks some. The sample consists of about 100,000 clones, about nine tenths of them appearing once. For these receptors, no antigen is known. The sequencing here drew on unstimulated CD4+ T cells sorted from spleen or lymph node cells, taken before transplant. Source of these receptors: a human donor who was the organ donor for an intestinal transplant. CDR3s include the opening cysteine and the closing phenylalanine or tryptophan. D genes are given only for firm matches. Not every row has a clone size; where given, it reads once, few, many or a size class.

TGCGCCAGCAGCTTGGGAGGGAGCTATTCCTACGAGCAGTACTTC,CASSLGGSYSYEQYF,.,.,TRBJ2-7,TRBV5-1
TGTGCCAGCAGCGACGGACTAGCGGCGACAGATACGCAGTATTTT,CASSDGLAATDTQYF,TRBD2,.,TRBJ2-3,TRBV2
TGTGCCAGCACCCTCGGCAGCAATCAGCCCCAGCATTTT,CASTLGSNQPQHF,.,.,TRBJ1-5,TRBV7-9
TGCGCCAGCAGCTTGGGAGACTATGGCTACACCTTC,CASSLGDYGYTF,.,.,TRBJ1-2,TRBV5-1
TGTGCCAGCAGCCCGGGGCGGGGGGATACGCAGTATTTT,CASSPGRGDTQYF,TRBD2,.,TRBJ2-3,TRBV9
TGTGCCAGCAGCCTAACGGGACAGTTGAATTTACCCCTCCACTTT,CASSLTGQLNLPLHF,TRBD1,.,TRBJ1-6,TRBV14
TGTGCCAGCAGCGGTGTCGGGGGGCGAAGCGAGCAGTACTTC,CASSGVGGRSEQYF,.,.,TRBJ2-7,TRBV5-4
TGTGCCAGCAGCGCTAGCGGGAGGGCCGGCACCGGGGAGCTGTTTTTT,CASSASGRAGTGELFF,TRBD2,.,TRBJ2-2,TRBV7-2
TGTGCCAGCAGCTACGATAGCGGGAGCACCTACGAGCAGTACTTC,CASSYDSGSTYEQYF,TRBD2,.,TRBJ2-7,TRBV11-3
TGTGCCAGCAGTGCCCGGACAGGCAATGAGCAGTTCTTC,CASSARTGNEQFF,TRBD1,.,TRBJ2-1,TRBV6-1
TGTGCCAGTACCAGGAGCTCCTCTAACTATGGCTACACCTTC,CASTRSSSNYGYTF,.,.,TRBJ1-2,TRBV19
TGTGCCACCACCATGGCCTTTGAAGCTTTCTTT,CATTMAFEAFF,.,.,TRBJ1-1,TRBV15
TGTGCCAGCAGCTCCGGGACAGGGGCTAGGGGCTGGGCCGTCGAGCAGTACTTC,CASSSGTGARGWAVEQYF,TRBD1,once,TRBJ2-7,TRBV7-9
TGTGCCAGCAGTGACGTGGGACGTCTAGAGACCCAGTACTTC,CASSDVGRLETQYF,.,.,TRBJ2-5,TRBV2
TGTGCCAGCAGCTTGGCCGGGGGTTGGAATCAGCCCCAGCATTTT,CASSLAGGWNQPQHF,.,.,TRBJ1-5,TRBV5-8
TGTGCCAGCAGCTTGGTTCCCGATTTCGCCTACGAGCAGTACTTC,CASSLVPDFAYEQYF,.,few,TRBJ2-7,TRBV5-5
TGTGCCAGCAGCTTAGTTAACTACAATGAGCAGTTCTTC,CASSLVNYNEQFF,.,once,TRBJ2-1,TRBV11-2
TGTGCCTGCCGGCCTAGCGGGAACGGAAACATTCAGTACTTC,CACRPSGNGNIQYF,TRBD2,.,TRBJ2-4,TRBV30
TGTGCCAGCAGCCTGGGGTGGGCTAATGAAAAACTGTTTTTT,CASSLGWANEKLFF,.,.,TRBJ1-4,TRBV5-6
TGTGCCAGCAGCCTCGGACTGGACACGCACTCCTACGAGCAGTACTTC,CASSLGLDTHSYEQYF,.,.,TRBJ2-7,TRBV9
TGTGCCAGCAGTAATGGGCCCCCCTACGAGCAGTACTTC,CASSNGPPYEQYF,.,.,TRBJ2-7,TRBV2
TGTGCCTGGATGACCGGCAGGGGAGACAACGAGCAGTACTTC,CAWMTGRGDNEQYF,.,.,TRBJ2-7,TRBV30
TGTGCCATCAGTGAGGGACTAGCGGGAGCGGTGGAGACCCAGTACTTC,CAISEGLAGAVETQYF,TRBD2,.,TRBJ2-5,TRBV10-3
TGTGCCGTTAGAGCGGGGGGCCGTGGCACCGGGGAGCTGTTTTTT,CAVRAGGRGTGELFF,TRBD2,.,TRBJ2-2,TRBV5-4
TGTGCCAGCAGCCCCGGACAGGGGTCCCCCTACGAGCAGTACTTC,CASSPGQGSPYEQYF,.,.,TRBJ2-7,TRBV21-1
TGTGCCAGCAGCCAAGCCGGGGCGCGGGAGACCCAGTACTTC,CASSQAGARETQYF,.,.,TRBJ2-5,TRBV14
TGCGCCAGCAGTGGGCCGATTACCGAAGGGATCCAGTACTTC,CASSGPITEGIQYF,.,.,TRBJ2-5,TRBV23-1
TGTGCCAGCAGCTCACTCGGTCGGGGGGTGGGCTACACCTTC,CASSSLGRGVGYTF,.,.,TRBJ1-2,TRBV7-2
TGTGCCAGCAGCTCGGCCGGGTACAGGGCCGTCGAGCAGTACTTT,CASSSAGYRAVEQYF,.,.,TRBJ2-7,TRBV5-5
TGTGCCAGCAGCCCGGGGGAGGGGTCCTATGGCTACACCTTC,CASSPGEGSYGYTF,.,.,TRBJ1-2,TRBV5-4
TGTGCCAGTAGTATAGATACCTACCGACAGAACTATGGCTACACCTTC,CASSIDTYRQNYGYTF,.,.,TRBJ1-2,TRBV19
TGTGCCAGCAGCTTGGCCGGGGGTCACACTGAAGCTTTCTTT,CASSLAGGHTEAFF,.,once,TRBJ1-1,TRBV5-6
TGTGCCAGCAGCGCCGTCTCCCCCGAGCAGTACTTC,CASSAVSPEQYF,.,once,TRBJ2-7,TRBV11-2
TGTGCCAGCTCACCACGGACTAGCGAGTACAATGAGCAGTTCTTC,CASSPRTSEYNEQFF,TRBD2,.,TRBJ2-1,TRBV18
TGCAGCGTCGAAAAATTAGGGCGGATCTATTCATTGGGGGATACGCAGTATTTT,CSVEKLGRIYSLGDTQYF,.,.,TRBJ2-3,TRBV29-1
TGCGCCAGCAGCTTGGAGGGACAAGAAAAACTGTTTTTT,CASSLEGQEKLFF,.,.,TRBJ1-4,TRBV5-1
TGTGCCAGCAGCTTAGAGTCGCAGCCATACTACGAGCAGTACTTC,CASSLESQPYYEQYF,.,.,TRBJ2-7,TRBV7-6
TGTGCCAGCAGCTTCCAGGGGGCGTTAGAGACCCAGTACTTC,CASSFQGALETQYF,TRBD1,.,TRBJ2-5,TRBV5-6
TGCGCCAGCAGCCCCGCCCTTTCCACCGGGGAGCTGTTTTTT,CASSPALSTGELFF,.,.,TRBJ2-2,TRBV5-1
TGCAGCGATCGGACAGCCTATGGCTACACCTTC,CSDRTAYGYTF,.,.,TRBJ1-2,TRBV29-1
TGCGCCAGCTGTATGGACTACCCCTATGACTATGAGCAGTTCTTC,CASCMDYPYDYEQFF,.,.,TRBJ2-1,TRBV5-1
TGCAGCGTTGCCCAAACAGGGAGGGCAGATACGCAGTATTTT,CSVAQTGRADTQYF,.,once,TRBJ2-3,TRBV29-1
TGTGCCAGCAGCGAACTAGCGGGAGGCTACAATGAGCAGTTCTTC,CASSELAGGYNEQFF,TRBD2,.,TRBJ2-1,TRBV6-1
TGTGCCAGCTCACAACAGGGAACCGGACAGGGGGTGAAGTACGAGCAGTACTTC,CASSQQGTGQGVKYEQYF,TRBD1,.,TRBJ2-7,TRBV18
TGTGCCAGCTCGGAGCCGGGACGGAAGAGCACAGATACGCAGTATTTT,CASSEPGRKSTDTQYF,.,.,TRBJ2-3,TRBV28
TGCGCCAGCAGCAACACAGGGGGCGGCGGGGAGCTGTTTTTT,CASSNTGGGGELFF,TRBD1,.,TRBJ2-2,TRBV5-1
TGTGCCAGCTCACCCACCCGGGACGGATCCGAGCAGTACTTC,CASSPTRDGSEQYF,.,.,TRBJ2-7,TRBV18
TGTGCCAGCAATCCGTTAAGACCTGAAGCTTTCTTT,CASNPLRPEAFF,.,.,TRBJ1-1,TRBV6-5
TGTGCCAGCAGCTTCGGAGCGAATGAAAAACTGTTTTTT,CASSFGANEKLFF,.,.,TRBJ1-4,TRBV5-6
TGTGCCAGCAGTTACCAGGGGACAGGTGTTACCGGGGAGCTGTTTTTT,CASSYQGTGVTGELFF,TRBD1,.,TRBJ2-2,TRBV6-6
TGTGCCAGCAGCTTAGCGCCAGGGACAGGTGGCTACACCTTC,CASSLAPGTGGYTF,TRBD1,.,TRBJ1-2,TRBV7-2
TGTGCCAGCTCAGCCGACAGGGGATCGGCCACTGAAGCTTTCTTT,CASSADRGSATEAFF,TRBD1,.,TRBJ1-1,TRBV18
TGTGCCAGCAGCAATGGGGGCAATCAGCCCCAGCATTTT,CASSNGGNQPQHF,.,.,TRBJ1-5,TRBV11-2
TGCGCCAGCAGCTCAGGGGGTTTCGAGACCCAGTACTTC,CASSSGGFETQYF,TRBD1,.,TRBJ2-5,TRBV5-1
TGTGCCAGCAGTGAGGAGTTCAACTATGGCTACACCTTC,CASSEEFNYGYTF,.,.,TRBJ1-2,TRBV2